A selection of T cell receptor beta chains follows, all from one sample in a study of regulatory T cells in long-lasting Graves disease. TCRdb re-analysed the multiplex PCR reads in MiXCR, keeping a single row per CDR3 protein. Counted here are hundreds of thousands of distinct CDR3 sequences, over 15% occurring once; the ten biggest clones make up approximately 30%. These data also featured in a second study, about T cells in Graves' hyperthyroidism and ophthalmopathy.

The specimen was peripheral blood mononuclear cells (PBMCs), collected at new diagnosis, from a patient treated with antithyroid drugs. These receptors were taken from a man aged 40-55 years with Graves disease. The CDR3 runs from the conserved cysteine through the conserved F or W. Each record gives: V gene, clone size, D gene, J gene, CDR3 DNA, CDR3 protein. D genes are given only for firm matches. The size field is filled for only some rows; it gives once, few, many or a size class.

V gene: TRBV13; clone size: many; D gene: NA; J gene: TRBJ2-7; CDR3 DNA: TGTGCCAGCAGATCCAACCGGGTGATCTCCTACGAGCAGTACTTC; CDR3 protein: CASRSNRVISYEQYF
V gene: TRBV24-1; clone size: many; D gene: NA; J gene: TRBJ2-1; CDR3 DNA: TGTGCCACCAGTGAGACGACAATCCGTGAGCAGTTCTTC; CDR3 protein: CATSETTIREQFF
V gene: TRBV20-1; clone size: NA; D gene: TRBD1; J gene: TRBJ2-7; CDR3 DNA: TGCAGGGGACAGGACGGGCGAATCCACGAGCAGTACTTC; CDR3 protein: CRGQDGRIHEQYF
V gene: TRBV4-2; clone size: few; D gene: NA; J gene: TRBJ1-2; CDR3 DNA: TGTGCCAGCAGCCCCGAGACCGCTCGCTATGGCTACACCTTC; CDR3 protein: CASSPETARYGYTF
V gene: TRBV7-8; clone size: many; D gene: NA; J gene: TRBJ1-1; CDR3 DNA: TGTGCCAGCAGCCAGGGGACTCTGAACACTGAAGCTTTCTTT; CDR3 protein: CASSQGTLNTEAFF
V gene: TRBV28; clone size: many; D gene: NA; J gene: TRBJ1-1; CDR3 DNA: TGTGCCAGCAGTTTTGTCAGACGGGGTGGAGGAACTGAAGCTTTCTTT; CDR3 protein: CASSFVRRGGGTEAFF
V gene: TRBV24-1; clone size: many; D gene: NA; J gene: TRBJ1-5; CDR3 DNA: TGTGCCACCAGTGATGGGGGGCGCGGGAATCAGCCCCAGCATTTT; CDR3 protein: CATSDGGRGNQPQHF
V gene: TRBV6-1; clone size: NA; D gene: NA; J gene: TRBJ2-3; CDR3 DNA: TGTGCCGTTCGATCGGGCACAGATACGCAGTATTTT; CDR3 protein: CAVRSGTDTQYF
V gene: TRBV6-2/TRBV6-3; clone size: many; D gene: NA; J gene: TRBJ1-5; CDR3 DNA: TGTGCCAGCAGCGATCGGGCAGTCAGTCAGCCCCAGCATTTT; CDR3 protein: CASSDRAVSQPQHF
V gene: TRBV6-1; clone size: NA; D gene: NA; J gene: TRBJ1-6; CDR3 DNA: TGTGCCAGCAGCGGTCCGGGACTGAAGAGCTCCTATAATTCACCCCTCCACTTT; CDR3 protein: CASSGPGLKSSYNSPLHF
V gene: TRBV7-8; clone size: few; D gene: NA; J gene: TRBJ2-7; CDR3 DNA: TGTGCCAGCAGCATTCAGAGCTCCTACGAGCAGTACTTC; CDR3 protein: CASSIQSSYEQYF
V gene: TRBV3-1; clone size: NA; D gene: NA; J gene: TRBJ1-5; CDR3 DNA: TGTGCCAGCAGCCAGGGACTTAACAATCAGCCCCAGCATTTT; CDR3 protein: CASSQGLNNQPQHF
V gene: TRBV20-1; clone size: many; D gene: NA; J gene: TRBJ1-2; CDR3 DNA: TGCAGTGCTCTCGCTATTGGGGCCAACTATGGCTACACCTTC; CDR3 protein: CSALAIGANYGYTF
V gene: TRBV28; clone size: NA; D gene: TRBD1; J gene: TRBJ1-4; CDR3 DNA: TGTGCCAGCAGTTTAGGGACAGGGTATAAACTGTTTTTT; CDR3 protein: CASSLGTGYKLFF
V gene: TRBV11-1; clone size: many; D gene: TRBD1; J gene: TRBJ2-1; CDR3 DNA: TGTGCCAGCAGCTTAAGGTCGAGACAGGGGAATGTCAATGAGCAGTTCTTC; CDR3 protein: CASSLRSRQGNVNEQFF
V gene: TRBV6-2/TRBV6-3; clone size: few; D gene: TRBD2; J gene: TRBJ2-7; CDR3 DNA: TGTGCCAGCAGTTACGCCTGGGGGGGGGGATCCTACGAGCAGTACTTC; CDR3 protein: CASSYAWGGGSYEQYF
V gene: TRBV5-1; clone size: NA; D gene: NA; J gene: TRBJ1-5; CDR3 DNA: TGCGCCAGCAGCGCAGGTGGAGGCAATCAGCCCCAGCATTTT; CDR3 protein: CASSAGGGNQPQHF
V gene: TRBV12-3/TRBV12-4; clone size: many; D gene: TRBD2; J gene: TRBJ2-7; CDR3 DNA: TGTGCCAGCAGCCAGCGGACTAGCGGGGACTACGAGCAGTACTTC; CDR3 protein: CASSQRTSGDYEQYF
V gene: TRBV6-1; clone size: once; D gene: NA; J gene: TRBJ2-7; CDR3 DNA: TGTGCCAGCAGCCGGGAAAATGGGCCCTACGAGCAGTACTTC; CDR3 protein: CASSRENGPYEQYF
V gene: TRBV18; clone size: few; D gene: TRBD1; J gene: TRBJ2-6; CDR3 DNA: TGTGCCAGCTCACCACCGAGGACAGGAGATTTCTCTGGGGCCAACGTCCTGACTTTC; CDR3 protein: CASSPPRTGDFSGANVLTF
V gene: TRBV5-1; clone size: few; D gene: NA; J gene: TRBJ1-1; CDR3 DNA: TGCGCCAGCAGCCCCAGCTCCATACAGGGGAACACTGAAGCTTTCTTT; CDR3 protein: CASSPSSIQGNTEAFF
V gene: TRBV12-3/TRBV12-4; clone size: many; D gene: NA; J gene: TRBJ1-6; CDR3 DNA: TGTGCCAGCAGGGAGATCGAAGGGGGAAATTCACCCCTCCACTTT; CDR3 protein: CASREIEGGNSPLHF
V gene: TRBV6-1; clone size: NA; D gene: TRBD1; J gene: TRBJ2-6; CDR3 DNA: TGTGCCAGCAGACTACAGGGGTTTGGGGCCAACGTCCTGACTTTC; CDR3 protein: CASRLQGFGANVLTF
V gene: TRBV6-5; clone size: few; D gene: TRBD1; J gene: TRBJ1-1; CDR3 DNA: TGTGCCAGCAGTTTCACAGGGGGCGCGTCTGAAGCTTTCTTT; CDR3 protein: CASSFTGGASEAFF
V gene: TRBV2; clone size: NA; D gene: NA; J gene: TRBJ1-4; CDR3 DNA: TGTGCCAGCAGAACAGGGAATAGTGAAAAACTGTTTTTT; CDR3 protein: CASRTGNSEKLFF
V gene: TRBV3-1; clone size: many; D gene: NA; J gene: TRBJ2-3; CDR3 DNA: TGTGCCAGCAGCCAAGTCTCCAGGGGCAGCACAGATACGCAGTATTTT; CDR3 protein: CASSQVSRGSTDTQYF
V gene: TRBV11-2; clone size: few; D gene: TRBD1; J gene: TRBJ1-6; CDR3 DNA: TGTGCCAGCAGCTTATTACCCGGGGACAGCAATTCACCCCTCCACTTT; CDR3 protein: CASSLLPGDSNSPLHF
V gene: TRBV15; clone size: few; D gene: TRBD1; J gene: TRBJ2-5; CDR3 DNA: TGTGCCACCAACCGGGACAGCCAAGAGACCCAGTACTTC; CDR3 protein: CATNRDSQETQYF
V gene: TRBV15; clone size: many; D gene: TRBD1; J gene: TRBJ1-5; CDR3 DNA: TGTGCCACCAGCAGAGCCGGACAGGGGGTGAATCAGCCCCAGCATTTT; CDR3 protein: CATSRAGQGVNQPQHF
V gene: TRBV6-1; clone size: many; D gene: NA; J gene: TRBJ2-2; CDR3 DNA: TGTGCCAGCAGTGACGTGGCCGGGGAGCTGTTTTTT; CDR3 protein: CASSDVAGELFF
V gene: TRBV2; clone size: NA; D gene: TRBD2; J gene: TRBJ2-2; CDR3 DNA: TGTGCCAGCAGTGAGGGGACTACCCGAAACACCGGGGAGCTGTTTTTT; CDR3 protein: CASSEGTTRNTGELFF
V gene: TRBV6-5; clone size: NA; D gene: TRBD1; J gene: TRBJ1-4; CDR3 DNA: TGTGCCAGCAGTTCTACGGTCAGGGGGCGAGAAAAACTGTTTTTT; CDR3 protein: CASSSTVRGREKLFF
V gene: TRBV6-1; clone size: many; D gene: NA; J gene: TRBJ2-7; CDR3 DNA: TGTGCCAGCAGTGAAGCCGCACAATACTTGGGGGAGTACTTC; CDR3 protein: CASSEAAQYLGEYF
V gene: TRBV19; clone size: NA; D gene: TRBD1; J gene: TRBJ2-7; CDR3 DNA: TGTGCCAGTAGCCGACAGGGGGCGGTTTTGTACGAGCAGTACTTC; CDR3 protein: CASSRQGAVLYEQYF
V gene: TRBV24-1; clone size: many; D gene: NA; J gene: TRBJ1-2; CDR3 DNA: TGTGCCACCAGTGTAGGGGCCTTCTATGGCTACACCTTC; CDR3 protein: CATSVGAFYGYTF
V gene: TRBV6-1; clone size: many; D gene: TRBD1; J gene: TRBJ1-1; CDR3 DNA: TGTGCCAGCAGCCTAACCGGACAGGGCCTTTTGGGCACTGAAGCTTTCTTT; CDR3 protein: CASSLTGQGLLGTEAFF
V gene: TRBV6-2/TRBV6-3; clone size: NA; D gene: NA; J gene: TRBJ1-1; CDR3 DNA: TGTGCCAGCAGGACAGCAACCAACACTGAAGCTTTCTTT; CDR3 protein: CASRTATNTEAFF
V gene: TRBV18; clone size: many; D gene: NA; J gene: TRBJ1-5; CDR3 DNA: TGTGCCAGCTCACGCCACGCAGGGGCTGAACAGCCCCAGCATTTT; CDR3 protein: CASSRHAGAEQPQHF
V gene: TRBV20-1; clone size: NA; D gene: NA; J gene: TRBJ2-7; CDR3 DNA: TGCAGTGCATCCGGGACGACCTCCTACGAGCAGTACTTC; CDR3 protein: CSASGTTSYEQYF
V gene: TRBV10-2; clone size: many; D gene: NA; J gene: TRBJ2-7; CDR3 DNA: TGCGCCAGCAGTGAGTCGCTCAGGCTACGCTACGAGCAGTACTTC; CDR3 protein: CASSESLRLRYEQYF
V gene: TRBV2; clone size: many; D gene: TRBD1; J gene: TRBJ1-6; CDR3 DNA: TGTGCCAGCACCTGGGACAGGGATTCACCCCTCCACTTT; CDR3 protein: CASTWDRDSPLHF
V gene: TRBV20-1; clone size: NA; D gene: TRBD1; J gene: TRBJ2-7; CDR3 DNA: TGCAGTGCCCCGAGACAGGGGTACGAGCAGTACTTC; CDR3 protein: CSAPRQGYEQYF
V gene: TRBV11-2; clone size: NA; D gene: NA; J gene: TRBJ2-3; CDR3 DNA: TGTGCCAGCAGACGAATCCCGGGACGAGTAAAATATAGCACAGATACGCAGTATTTT; CDR3 protein: CASRRIPGRVKYSTDTQYF
V gene: TRBV12-3/TRBV12-4; clone size: few; D gene: TRBD2; J gene: TRBJ2-5; CDR3 DNA: TGTGCCAGCAGATTAGCGGGGGGGAAAGAGACCCAGTACTTC; CDR3 protein: CASRLAGGKETQYF